This T cell receptor (beta chain) was retrieved from a study of beta chain features in type 1 diabetes. General study results and limits: The study found that naive, central memory and Treg TCRB repertoires appeared more similar in patients than in healthy donors. Among patients with Type 1 diabetes, TCRB CDR3s were moderately but significantly shorter in every one of the four CD4+ subsets. cDNA-based reads could over-represent cells with high TCR expression. Possible PCR preference for shorter templates applied equally to patients and controls.

The V and J ends lost 1 base and 6 bases, in that order; junction bases with no gene match: 4. Germline assignment: CDR1 SEHNR and CDR2 FQNEAQ (reference sequence). The CDR3 runs to 15 residues. Remarks on this clone: Antigen specificity is unknown.

Sorting with CD45RO/CCR7/CD25/CD127/CD95/CD27 yielded naive, central memory, regulatory and stem-like memory CD4+ cells. TCRB transcripts that were expressed got sequenced, as all of the isolated RNA had been reverse transcribed. The table came from immunoSEQ multiplex PCR; TCRdb's copy has only in-frame clones and leaves some out. The data hold a few hundred thousand clones, with around 10% observed a single time. The TCR sequence derives from a man under 40 with type 1 diabetes. The rearrangement joins TRBV7-9 to TRBJ2-1, with 9 nucleotides matching TRBD1. Sequencing was carried out using central memory CD4+ T cells from blood. The CDR3 loop reads CASSLVWDRVNEQFF. As DNA, the CDR3 is TGTGCCAGCAGCTTAGTGTGGGACAGGGTCAATGAGCAGTTCTTC.